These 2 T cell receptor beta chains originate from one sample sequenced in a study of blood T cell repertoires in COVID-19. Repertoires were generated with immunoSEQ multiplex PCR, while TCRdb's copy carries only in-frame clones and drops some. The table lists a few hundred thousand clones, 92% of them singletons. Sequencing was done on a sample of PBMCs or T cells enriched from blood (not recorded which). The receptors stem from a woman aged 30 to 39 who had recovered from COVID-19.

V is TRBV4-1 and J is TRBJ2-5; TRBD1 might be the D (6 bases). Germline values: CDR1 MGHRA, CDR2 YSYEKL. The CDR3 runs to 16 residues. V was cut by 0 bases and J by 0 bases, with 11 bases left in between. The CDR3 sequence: CASSQEGTLDQETQYF. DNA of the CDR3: TGCGCCAGCAGCCAAGAAGGGACATTAGACCAAGAGACCCAGTACTTC.

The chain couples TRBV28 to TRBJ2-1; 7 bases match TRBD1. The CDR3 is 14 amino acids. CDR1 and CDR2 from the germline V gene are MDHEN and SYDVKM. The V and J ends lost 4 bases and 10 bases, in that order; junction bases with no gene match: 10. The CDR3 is CASSSMGQREEQFF. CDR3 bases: TGTGCCAGCAGTTCTATGGGACAGAGGGAAGAGCAGTTCTTC.